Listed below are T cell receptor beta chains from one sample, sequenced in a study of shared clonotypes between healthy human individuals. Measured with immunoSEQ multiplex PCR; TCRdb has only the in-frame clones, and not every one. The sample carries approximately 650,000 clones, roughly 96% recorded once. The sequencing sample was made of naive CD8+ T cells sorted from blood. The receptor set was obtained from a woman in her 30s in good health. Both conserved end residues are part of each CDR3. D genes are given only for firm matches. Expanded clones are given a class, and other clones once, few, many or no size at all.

CDR3 protein: CSVEGQGGYGYTF; CDR3 DNA: TGCAGCGTTGAGGGACAGGGGGGCTATGGCTACACCTTC; V gene: TRBV29-1; D gene: TRBD1; clone size: .; J gene: TRBJ1-2
CDR3 protein: CASSPHQGGNQPQHF; CDR3 DNA: TGTGCCAGTAGTCCACATCAGGGTGGCAATCAGCCCCAGCATTTT; V gene: TRBV19; D gene: .; clone size: .; J gene: TRBJ1-5
CDR3 protein: CASSFGRESQPQHF; CDR3 DNA: TGTGCCAGCAGTTTTGGAAGGGAAAGTCAGCCCCAGCATTTT; V gene: TRBV28; D gene: .; clone size: .; J gene: TRBJ1-5
CDR3 protein: CASSTSELTGEYGYTF; CDR3 DNA: TGCGCCAGCAGCACATCCGAGTTGACAGGGGAGTATGGCTACACCTTC; V gene: TRBV5-1; D gene: TRBD1; clone size: .; J gene: TRBJ1-2
CDR3 protein: CASAAGGQGGEKLFF; CDR3 DNA: TGTGCCAGCGCCGCGGGAGGACAGGGAGGAGAAAAACTGTTTTTT; V gene: TRBV6-1; D gene: TRBD1; clone size: .; J gene: TRBJ1-4
CDR3 protein: CASSLDWGLTGELFF; CDR3 DNA: TGCGCCAGCAGCTTGGATTGGGGCTTGACCGGGGAGCTGTTTTTT; V gene: TRBV5-1; D gene: .; clone size: .; J gene: TRBJ2-2
CDR3 protein: CASSASGGGREQYF; CDR3 DNA: TGTGCCAGCAGCGCTTCGGGCGGGGGAAGGGAGCAGTACTTC; V gene: TRBV7-9; D gene: TRBD2; clone size: .; J gene: TRBJ2-7
CDR3 protein: CASSLGRNTEAFF; CDR3 DNA: TGTGCCAGCAGCTTGGGTCGGAACACTGAAGCTTTCTTT; V gene: TRBV14; D gene: .; clone size: .; J gene: TRBJ1-1
CDR3 protein: CASSYSSRPAYEQYF; CDR3 DNA: TGTGCCAGCAGTTACTCGAGCAGGCCAGCCTACGAGCAGTACTTC; V gene: TRBV6-5; D gene: .; clone size: .; J gene: TRBJ2-7
CDR3 protein: CASSEYFGGTGGYGYTF; CDR3 DNA: TGTGCCAGCAGTGAATATTTCGGGGGGACAGGGGGCTATGGCTACACCTTC; V gene: TRBV25-1; D gene: TRBD1; clone size: .; J gene: TRBJ1-2
CDR3 protein: CASSGVSSYNEQFF; CDR3 DNA: TGTGCCAGCAGCGGGGTTAGCTCCTACAATGAGCAGTTCTTC; V gene: TRBV2; D gene: .; clone size: .; J gene: TRBJ2-1
CDR3 protein: CASSSGTGVEKLFF; CDR3 DNA: TGTGCCAGCAGCTCCGGGACAGGGGTTGAAAAACTGTTTTTT; V gene: TRBV6-6; D gene: TRBD1; clone size: .; J gene: TRBJ1-4
CDR3 protein: CASSQVGGPREQYF; CDR3 DNA: TGTGCCAGCAGTCAAGTAGGGGGGCCGAGGGAGCAGTACTTC; V gene: TRBV7-2; D gene: .; clone size: .; J gene: TRBJ2-7
CDR3 protein: CASSLDPGLAGEEQYF; CDR3 DNA: TGTGCCAGCAGTTTAGATCCGGGACTAGCGGGAGAAGAGCAGTACTTC; V gene: TRBV2; D gene: TRBD2; clone size: .; J gene: TRBJ2-7
CDR3 protein: CASSQGGGYEQYF; CDR3 DNA: TGTGCCAGCAGCCAGGGGGGGGGCTACGAGCAGTACTTC; V gene: TRBV14; D gene: TRBD2; clone size: .; J gene: TRBJ2-7
CDR3 protein: CAISLTGRTEAFF; CDR3 DNA: TGTGCCATCTCACTGACAGGGCGGACTGAAGCTTTCTTT; V gene: TRBV18; D gene: TRBD1; clone size: .; J gene: TRBJ1-1
CDR3 protein: CASRADSHEAFF; CDR3 DNA: TGCGCCAGCAGAGCGGACAGCCATGAAGCTTTCTTT; V gene: TRBV5-1; D gene: .; clone size: .; J gene: TRBJ1-1
CDR3 protein: CASSSTGYEQYF; CDR3 DNA: TGTGCCAGCAGCTCTACAGGCTACGAGCAGTACTTC; V gene: TRBV11-3; D gene: .; clone size: .; J gene: TRBJ2-7
CDR3 protein: CASSIGQGIQVTEAFF; CDR3 DNA: TGTGCCAGTAGTATAGGCCAGGGGATCCAAGTCACTGAAGCTTTCTTT; V gene: TRBV19; D gene: .; clone size: once; J gene: TRBJ1-1
CDR3 protein: CASTRGQIEAFF; CDR3 DNA: TGTGCCAGCACGCGGGGTCAGATCGAAGCTTTCTTT; V gene: TRBV6-1; D gene: .; clone size: .; J gene: TRBJ1-1
CDR3 protein: CASSPPGQIIPNTEAFF; CDR3 DNA: TGTGCCAGCAGTCCCCCCGGACAGATAATACCGAACACTGAAGCTTTCTTT; V gene: TRBV28; D gene: .; clone size: .; J gene: TRBJ1-1
CDR3 protein: CASSLSVTGTEQFF; CDR3 DNA: TGTGCCAGCAGTTTATCGGTGACAGGCACTGAGCAGTTCTTC; V gene: TRBV6-5; D gene: .; clone size: .; J gene: TRBJ2-1
CDR3 protein: CASSYSEGGYTF; CDR3 DNA: TGTGCCAGCAGTTACTCGGAGGGGGGCTACACCTTC; V gene: TRBV6-5; D gene: .; clone size: .; J gene: TRBJ1-2
CDR3 protein: CASSSSGTSLLETQYF; CDR3 DNA: TGTGCCAGCAGCTCATCGGGGACTAGCCTTTTAGAGACCCAGTACTTC; V gene: TRBV13; D gene: TRBD2; clone size: .; J gene: TRBJ2-5
CDR3 protein: CASSQQEPNEKLFF; CDR3 DNA: TGCGCCAGCAGCCAACAGGAGCCTAATGAAAAACTGTTTTTT; V gene: TRBV4-1; D gene: .; clone size: .; J gene: TRBJ1-4
CDR3 protein: CASSPYFGENTEAFF; CDR3 DNA: TGTGCCAGTAGTCCCTATTTTGGGGAGAACACTGAAGCTTTCTTT; V gene: TRBV19; D gene: .; clone size: .; J gene: TRBJ1-1
CDR3 protein: CASSVGQGWLRTQYF; CDR3 DNA: TGTGCCAGCAGTGTCGGACAGGGCTGGTTGAGGACCCAGTACTTC; V gene: TRBV6-1; D gene: TRBD1; clone size: .; J gene: TRBJ2-5
CDR3 protein: CASSSLLLPGQGAHGYTF; CDR3 DNA: TGTGCCAGCAGCTCTCTTCTTCTTCCGGGGCAGGGAGCCCATGGCTACACCTTC; V gene: TRBV2; D gene: .; clone size: .; J gene: TRBJ1-2
CDR3 protein: CASNSGTDTQYF; CDR3 DNA: TGTGCCAGCAACAGCGGCACAGATACGCAGTATTTT; V gene: TRBV28; D gene: .; clone size: .; J gene: TRBJ2-3
CDR3 protein: CASSWGHNQPQHF; CDR3 DNA: TGTGCCAGCAGTTGGGGACACAATCAGCCCCAGCATTTT; V gene: TRBV27; D gene: .; clone size: few; J gene: TRBJ1-5
CDR3 protein: CASSALDRGGEKLFF; CDR3 DNA: TGTGCCAGCAGTGCGCTCGACAGGGGTGGCGAAAAACTGTTTTTT; V gene: TRBV28; D gene: TRBD1; clone size: .; J gene: TRBJ1-4
CDR3 protein: CASSPETSESSYEQYF; CDR3 DNA: TGTGCCAGCAGTCCCGAGACTAGCGAAAGCTCCTACGAGCAGTACTTC; V gene: TRBV28; D gene: TRBD2; clone size: once; J gene: TRBJ2-7
CDR3 protein: CASTPTGYNSPLHF; CDR3 DNA: TGTGCCAGCACCCCGACAGGATATAATTCACCCCTCCACTTT; V gene: TRBV6-5; D gene: .; clone size: once; J gene: TRBJ1-6
CDR3 protein: CASRPNSWSTGELFF; CDR3 DNA: TGCGCCAGCCGACCCAACAGCTGGAGCACCGGGGAGCTGTTTTTT; V gene: TRBV4-1; D gene: .; clone size: .; J gene: TRBJ2-2
CDR3 protein: CASSLDPARENTGELFF; CDR3 DNA: TGTGCCAGCAGCTTAGATCCTGCGCGGGAGAACACCGGGGAGCTGTTTTTT; V gene: TRBV7-6; D gene: .; clone size: .; J gene: TRBJ2-2
CDR3 protein: CASSLTPGSGTQYF; CDR3 DNA: TGTGCCAGCAGCTTAACCCCAGGGAGCGGGACGCAGTATTTT; V gene: TRBV11-2; D gene: .; clone size: .; J gene: TRBJ2-3
CDR3 protein: CASSLWGQGPDTQYF; CDR3 DNA: TGTGCCAGCAGTTTATGGGGTCAGGGCCCAGATACGCAGTATTTT; V gene: TRBV27; D gene: .; clone size: .; J gene: TRBJ2-3
CDR3 protein: CASSSGTSAYEQYF; CDR3 DNA: TGTGCCAGCAGTTCCGGGACTAGCGCCTACGAGCAGTACTTC; V gene: TRBV13; D gene: TRBD2; clone size: .; J gene: TRBJ2-7
CDR3 protein: CASSSLQGPGNTIYF; CDR3 DNA: TGTGCCAGCAGTTCTTTACAGGGGCCTGGAAACACCATATATTTT; V gene: TRBV27; D gene: TRBD1; clone size: .; J gene: TRBJ1-3
CDR3 protein: CASRGSYSGNTIYF; CDR3 DNA: TGTGCCAGCAGGGGTTCCTACTCTGGAAACACCATATATTTT; V gene: TRBV27; D gene: .; clone size: .; J gene: TRBJ1-3
CDR3 protein: CASSQERITEAFF; CDR3 DNA: TGTGCCAGCAGCCAAGAAAGGATAACTGAAGCTTTCTTT; V gene: TRBV4-2; D gene: .; clone size: .; J gene: TRBJ1-1
CDR3 protein: CASSPPRFSGRDEQFF; CDR3 DNA: TGTGCCAGCAGTCCCCCCCGGTTTAGCGGGAGAGATGAGCAGTTCTTC; V gene: TRBV27; D gene: TRBD2; clone size: .; J gene: TRBJ2-1
CDR3 protein: CASSWGTGEETQYF; CDR3 DNA: TGTGCCAGCAGCTGGGGGACAGGGGAAGAGACCCAGTACTTC; V gene: TRBV5-4; D gene: TRBD1; clone size: .; J gene: TRBJ2-5
CDR3 protein: CASGTSYEQYF; CDR3 DNA: TGTGCCAGCGGGACATCCTACGAGCAGTACTTC; V gene: TRBV2; D gene: .; clone size: .; J gene: TRBJ2-7
CDR3 protein: CASSDFDILAGGFYEQYF; CDR3 DNA: TGTGCCAGCAGTGATTTCGATATCCTAGCGGGAGGATTCTACGAGCAGTACTTC; V gene: TRBV6-1; D gene: TRBD2; clone size: .; J gene: TRBJ2-7
CDR3 protein: CASSQVPGANTEAFF; CDR3 DNA: TGCGCCAGCAGCCAAGTCCCAGGAGCCAACACTGAAGCTTTCTTT; V gene: TRBV4-1; D gene: .; clone size: .; J gene: TRBJ1-1
CDR3 protein: CASSSSGGASSYEQYF; CDR3 DNA: TGCGCCAGCTCGTCTTCAGGGGGAGCCTCTTCCTACGAGCAGTACTTC; V gene: TRBV4-1; D gene: TRBD1; clone size: .; J gene: TRBJ2-7
CDR3 protein: CASSPIGASGSSYNEQFF; CDR3 DNA: TGTGCCAGCAGTCCTATTGGGGCTAGCGGGAGCTCCTACAATGAGCAGTTCTTC; V gene: TRBV28; D gene: TRBD2; clone size: .; J gene: TRBJ2-1
CDR3 protein: CASSGDRGETQYF; CDR3 DNA: TGTGCCAGCAGTGGAGACAGGGGGGAGACCCAGTACTTC; V gene: TRBV2; D gene: TRBD1; clone size: .; J gene: TRBJ2-5
CDR3 protein: CASNVGINYEQYF; CDR3 DNA: TGCGCCAGCAATGTGGGGATAAACTACGAGCAGTACTTC; V gene: TRBV5-1; D gene: .; clone size: .; J gene: TRBJ2-7
CDR3 protein: CASSSQGYQPQHF; CDR3 DNA: TGTGCCAGCAGCTCACAGGGCTATCAGCCCCAGCATTTT; V gene: TRBV7-9; D gene: .; clone size: .; J gene: TRBJ1-5
CDR3 protein: CASSRWSGVDTQYF; CDR3 DNA: TGTGCCAGCTCTAGGTGGTCAGGGGTAGATACGCAGTATTTT; V gene: TRBV2; D gene: .; clone size: .; J gene: TRBJ2-3
CDR3 protein: CASSGRYEQYF; CDR3 DNA: TGTGCCAGCAGCGGTCGGTACGAGCAGTACTTC; V gene: TRBV4-2; D gene: .; clone size: .; J gene: TRBJ2-7
CDR3 protein: CASSFIIGANEQFF; CDR3 DNA: TGTGCCAGCAGCTTTATTATCGGGGCTAACGAGCAGTTCTTC; V gene: TRBV7-9; D gene: .; clone size: .; J gene: TRBJ2-1
CDR3 protein: CASSFFRAGKYTDTQYF; CDR3 DNA: TGTGCCAGCAGCTTTTTCAGAGCGGGCAAATACACAGATACGCAGTATTTT; V gene: TRBV7-9; D gene: .; clone size: once; J gene: TRBJ2-3
CDR3 protein: CATTRAGDYNEQFF; CDR3 DNA: TGTGCCACTACCCGCGCGGGGGACTACAATGAGCAGTTCTTC; V gene: TRBV19; D gene: TRBD2; clone size: .; J gene: TRBJ2-1
CDR3 protein: CASSATGTQETQYF; CDR3 DNA: TGTGCCAGCAGCGCCACAGGTACCCAAGAGACCCAGTACTTC; V gene: TRBV9; D gene: .; clone size: .; J gene: TRBJ2-5
CDR3 protein: CASSVAYNEQFF; CDR3 DNA: TGTGCCAGCAGCGTAGCCTACAATGAGCAGTTCTTC; V gene: TRBV9; D gene: .; clone size: .; J gene: TRBJ2-1
CDR3 protein: CASSSRTGWNYGYTF; CDR3 DNA: TGTGCCAGCAGCTCGCGGACAGGGTGGAACTATGGCTACACCTTC; V gene: TRBV5-6; D gene: TRBD1; clone size: .; J gene: TRBJ1-2